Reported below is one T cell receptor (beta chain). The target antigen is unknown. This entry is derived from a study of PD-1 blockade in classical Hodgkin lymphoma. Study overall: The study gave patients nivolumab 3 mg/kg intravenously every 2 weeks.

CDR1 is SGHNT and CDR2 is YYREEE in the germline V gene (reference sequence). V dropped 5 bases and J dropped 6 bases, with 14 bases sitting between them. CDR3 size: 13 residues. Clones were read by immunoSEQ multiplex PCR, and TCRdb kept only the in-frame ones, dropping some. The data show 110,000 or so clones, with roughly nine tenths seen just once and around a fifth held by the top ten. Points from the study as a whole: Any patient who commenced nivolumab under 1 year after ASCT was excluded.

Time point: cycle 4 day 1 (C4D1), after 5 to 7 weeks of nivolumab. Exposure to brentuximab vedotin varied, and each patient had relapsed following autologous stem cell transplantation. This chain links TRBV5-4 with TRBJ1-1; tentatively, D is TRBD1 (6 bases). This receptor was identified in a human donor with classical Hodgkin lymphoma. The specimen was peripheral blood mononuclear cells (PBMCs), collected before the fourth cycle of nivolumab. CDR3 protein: CASRAGQPSEAFF. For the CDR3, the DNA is TGTGCCAGCAGGGCTGGACAGCCCTCTGAAGCTTTCTTT. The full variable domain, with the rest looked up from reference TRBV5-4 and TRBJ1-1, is ETGVTQSPTHLIKTRGQQVTLRCSSQSGHNTVSWYQQALGQGPQFIFQYYREEENGRGNFPPRFSGLQFPNYSSELNVNALELDDSALYLCASRAGQPSEAFFGQGTRLTVV.